The following is a TCR beta chain sequence with its context. The antigen this receptor binds is unknown. Qualities for individual bases were not recorded, and no much larger clone is one base off. From a lookup of the germline V gene (reference sequence), CDR1 and CDR2 are WNHNN and SYGVQD. V is pared back by 4 bases and J by 0 bases, with 11 bases lying between the germline termini. CDR3 length: 15 amino acids, cysteine to phenylalanine. The DNA shown is the 45-base CDR3, in frame from base 1. Donors were healthy HIV-negative adults with no recently reported acute infections or vaccinations. Every donor was a Caucasian adult living in Nashville, Tennessee, USA. CD4+ T cells were enriched through magnetic negative selection, after which naive cells were positively selected on CD45RA and the remaining negative fraction served as the memory subset. After blood collection by leukapheresis, PBMCs were isolated using Ficoll-Histopaque density gradient centrifugation and then cryopreserved in the vapor phase of liquid nitrogen. Purity and quantity of every magnetically sorted T cell population were checked by analytical flow cytometry. Genomic DNA was isolated from each sorted fraction and quantified by UV absorbance on a Nanodrop 2000c.

This sample is drawn from a study of shared clonotypes between healthy human individuals (dated by TCRdb to the early 2020s). For context, the study as a whole: A few men and a couple of women, aged 18 to 49 years, made up the cohort. For each donor, CD4 naive and CD4 memory were each given three plates, CD8 naive was given two plates, and CD8 memory was given one plate. To increase sequencing depth and limit assay-specific biases, different laboratories used diverse techniques to prepare libraries and sequence TCR repertoires. Per donor, leukapheresis produced somewhere between about 0.85 and 10 billion PBMCs. To estimate repertoire size and how much clonotypes are shared between individuals, the study performed deep sequencing of blood TCR repertoires from roughly five healthy adults.

The full study reports these points: Because the study included a small number of donors, the genetic and exposure-history diversity represented was limited. Rarefaction of sorted-subset datasets indicated incomplete sequencing despite the large sequencing depth. Compared with non-shared clonotypes, the clonotypes found in all four sorted-subset donors had higher generation probabilities. Sampling was limited to blood, and TCR repertoires in tissue likely differ from TCR repertoires in blood. Naive subsets generally had larger estimated clonotype richness than memory subsets. When a handful of donors were compared, the shared fraction of clonotypes was approximately 5% for naive CD4, 3.5% for naive CD8, 2% to 2.5% for memory CD4, and about 0.36% for memory CD8. Pairwise subsampling indicated that sequencing depth was expected to affect the degree of clonotype sharing among donors.

TCR CDR3 regions were amplified from genomic DNA by multiplex PCR using the deep immunoSEQ assay. Genomic DNA extracted from each cell subset was distributed evenly over all wells of several immunoSEQ 96-well plates, and each plate served as one replicate. For sorted subsets, 200 to 250 ng genomic DNA, equal to about 30,000 T cell genomes, was loaded into each replicate PCR. Purified libraries were quantified with a Qubit 3.0 fluorometer, sized on a Bioanalyzer 2100, and re-quantified with the KAPA Library Quantification kit. Every immunoSEQ 96-well plate was sequenced on a separate single-read 150-cycle Illumina NextSeq 550 flow cell. Processing in the source paper ran as follows. The immunoSEQ output contained only junctional sequences without quality scores, so filtering could not match that applied to full-length reads. To assign V/J genes and CDR3, sequences were annotated using PyIR, a Python wrapper for IgBLAST v1.9, with IMGT germline references. Reads were filtered out if the reads had weak V/J assignments (E-value above 1e-6), no CDR3, stop codons, out-of-frame junctions, or ambiguous translated residues. V3J clonotypes were defined as sequences sharing the same inferred V gene, J gene, and CDR3 amino acid sequence. To compute the percentage overlap between repertoires, the number of shared unique clonotypes was divided by the size of the smaller repertoire. Richness of each repertoire was evaluated using RTK rarefaction, the Chao1 estimator, and Recon v2.1 estimates of unobserved clonotypes. Generation probabilities for all TCRbeta clonotypes obtained by the gDNA method from four donors were computed using OLGA. TCRdb took over this immuneACCESS table, retaining in-frame rearrangements with V and J assigned. Such tables are incomplete; in checked studies, under half of the missing clones stem from an unresolved V gene, and the remainder is unexplained. The V and J calls and clone size come from that table; D and trimming were worked out from the DNA. Counted in this sample were roughly 1.5 million clones; 95% to 99% of them appeared once. The ten largest clones add up to less than 0.55% of the sample.

The material sequenced was naive CD4+ T cells sorted from blood. The sample's cell subset or site label is to be understood as: CD45RA+ positively selected. This sequence uses TRBV10-1 and TRBJ2-3; no D gene can be assigned with confidence. This receptor was taken from a man aged 30 to 45 in good health. The sequence in DNA is TGCGCCAGCAGTGTGGAAGCGTCTAGCACAGATACGCAGTATTTT. Translated, this gives CASSVEASSTDTQYF.